The rows below give T cell receptor beta chains drawn from one sample of a study of blood T cell repertoires in COVID-19. TCRdb's copy holds only in-frame clones and misses some; the assay was immunoSEQ multiplex PCR. The sample records roughly 120,000 clones, 70% to 90% being singletons. The sequenced sample was peripheral blood. Receptors originate from a human donor in a cohort sampled during active COVID-19. The CDR3 runs from the conserved cysteine through the conserved F or W. The D gene is left open where the match is weak. The listing skips clone size in some rows; elsewhere it reads once, few, many or a size class.

>13|TRBV7-9|TRBJ1-2|NA|NA
CASSSGVGGGYTF
TGTGCCAGCAGCTCCGGAGTAGGCGGCGGCTACACCTTC
>15|TRBV18|TRBJ1-3|NA|NA
CASSLNGDFGNTIYF
TGTGCCAGCTCACTCAATGGAGATTTTGGAAACACCATATATTTT
>15|TRBV19|TRBJ2-5|NA|TRBD2
CASSTGTSGAETQYF
TGTGCCAGTAGTACCGGGACTAGCGGGGCGGAGACCCAGTACTTC
>16|TRBV4-3|TRBJ2-3|NA|NA
CASSQDFGSVPDTQYF
TGCGCCAGCAGCCAAGATTTCGGTAGTGTCCCAGATACGCAGTATTTT
>14|TRBV7-2|TRBJ2-3|NA|TRBD2
CASSPGLVTDTQYF
TGTGCCAGCAGCCCGGGACTAGTCACAGATACGCAGTATTTT
>16|TRBV3-1/TRBV3-2|TRBJ2-7|NA|TRBD1
CASSLTPMDRGYEQYF
TGTGCCAGCAGCCTCACTCCTATGGACAGGGGCTACGAGCAGTACTTC
>14|TRBV7-9|TRBJ1-4|NA|NA
CASSLGQINEKLFF
TGTGCCAGCAGCTTGGGCCAGATTAATGAAAAACTGTTTTTT
>14|TRBV2|TRBJ1-3|NA|NA
CASSGEGAGNTIYF
TGTGCCAGCAGTGGGGAAGGGGCTGGAAACACCATATATTTT
>13|TRBV6-5|TRBJ1-2|once|NA
CASSLGQSYGYTF
TGTGCCAGCAGTCTCGGACAGAGCTATGGCTACACCTTC
>15|TRBV6-5|TRBJ2-6|NA|TRBD1
CASRGQGTGANVLTF
TGTGCCAGCAGGGGACAGGGAACCGGGGCCAACGTCCTGACTTTC
>14|TRBV5-4|TRBJ2-7|NA|NA
CASSVTSGNYEQYF
TGTGCCAGCAGCGTTACAAGCGGTAACTACGAGCAGTACTTC
>16|TRBV4-2|TRBJ2-3|NA|TRBD2
CASSQLGLADTDTQYF
TGTGCCAGCAGCCAGCTCGGACTAGCGGACACAGATACGCAGTATTTT
>13|TRBV7-9|TRBJ1-2|NA|NA
CASSTRMSDGYTF
TGTGCCAGCAGCACCCGGATGAGCGATGGCTACACCTTC
>16|TRBV3-1/TRBV3-2|TRBJ2-7|NA|TRBD1
CASSQVGQGNSYEQYF
TGTGCCAGCAGCCAAGTGGGACAGGGGAACTCCTACGAGCAGTACTTC
>14|TRBV6-5|TRBJ2-1|NA|TRBD2
CASGISGGRNEQFF
TGTGCCAGCGGGATTAGCGGGGGGCGGAATGAGCAGTTCTTC
>17|TRBV7-9|TRBJ2-1|NA|TRBD2
CASSLDLSGSSYNEQFF
TGTGCCAGCAGCCTCGACCTTAGCGGGAGCTCCTACAATGAGCAGTTCTTC
>15|TRBV6-6|TRBJ1-5|NA|NA
CASTETANSNQPQHF
TGTGCCAGCACCGAGACAGCAAATAGCAATCAGCCCCAGCATTTT
>14|TRBV6-5|TRBJ2-3|NA|NA
CASITGLSTDTQYF
TGTGCCAGCATCACAGGGTTGAGCACAGATACGCAGTATTTT
>16|TRBV4-3|TRBJ2-2|NA|NA
CASSQDPSSDTGELFF
TGCGCCAGCAGCCAAGACCCATCATCGGACACCGGGGAGCTGTTTTTT
>13|TRBV30|TRBJ2-7|NA|NA
CAWRGDNSYEQYF
TGTGCCTGGAGGGGGGACAATTCCTACGAGCAGTACTTC
>18|TRBV11-3|TRBJ2-3|NA|TRBD2
CASSRQQLAGGPRDTQYF
TGTGCCAGCAGCCGGCAGCAACTAGCGGGAGGGCCAAGAGATACGCAGTATTTT
>15|TRBV6-2/TRBV6-3|TRBJ1-1|NA|NA
CASSRSGALNTEAFF
TGTGCCAGCAGCCGATCAGGGGCACTTAACACTGAAGCTTTCTTT
>15|TRBV7-6|TRBJ1-2|NA|TRBD1
CASTLLDDRALGYTF
TGTGCCAGCACCCTCCTGGATGACAGGGCTCTTGGCTACACCTTC
>11|TRBV19|TRBJ1-2|NA|NA
CASSTGYGYTF
TGTGCCAGTAGTACGGGCTATGGCTACACCTTC
>17|TRBV19|TRBJ2-2|NA|NA
CASRTSMRLANTGELFF
TGTGCCAGTAGGACCTCCATGAGGCTCGCGAACACCGGGGAGCTGTTTTTT
>19|TRBV11-3|TRBJ1-1|NA|NA
CASSLERSRGPSANTEAFF
TGTGCCAGCAGCTTAGAGAGGAGCAGGGGACCCTCGGCGAACACTGAAGCTTTCTTT
>14|TRBV15|TRBJ1-6|NA|NA
CATSRTTGNSPLHF
TGTGCCACCAGCAGAACAACAGGGAATTCACCCCTCCACTTT
>17|TRBV6-2/TRBV6-3|TRBJ2-7|NA|TRBD2
CASRPRTSATLNYEQYF
TGTGCCAGCAGACCTCGGACTAGCGCCACCCTAAACTACGAGCAGTACTTC
>17|TRBV25-1|TRBJ1-3|NA|TRBD1
CASSEWGQTFSGNTIYF
TGTGCCAGCAGTGAATGGGGACAGACCTTCTCTGGAAACACCATATATTTT
>15|TRBV18|TRBJ2-7|NA|NA
CASSDQGPPQYEQYF
TGTGCCAGCTCTGACCAGGGCCCCCCTCAATACGAGCAGTACTTC
>17|TRBV5-4|TRBJ2-3|NA|TRBD2
CASRTNVAGASTDTQYF
TGTGCCAGCAGAACTAACGTAGCGGGTGCTAGCACAGATACGCAGTATTTT
>15|TRBV21-1|TRBJ2-7|NA|NA
CASQQGDRVSYEQYF
TGTGCCAGCCAGCAAGGGGACAGGGTTTCCTACGAGCAGTACTTC
>14|TRBV10-1|TRBJ2-7|NA|NA
CASSRDSSSYEQYF
TGCGCCAGCTCCCGGGACTCCAGCTCCTACGAGCAGTACTTC
>16|TRBV19|TRBJ2-3|NA|NA
CASSRYRLDATDTQYF
TGTGCCAGTAGTAGGTACCGACTGGATGCCACAGATACGCAGTATTTT
>13|TRBV6-5|TRBJ1-1|once|NA
CASRTGVNTEAFF
TGTGCCAGCAGAACGGGAGTGAACACTGAAGCTTTCTTT
>12|TRBV7-2|TRBJ1-2|NA|NA
CASSLVDYGYTF
TGTGCCAGCAGCTTAGTCGACTATGGCTACACCTTC
>19|TRBV19|TRBJ1-2|NA|NA
CASSPGFSSGTTQGYGYTF
TGTGCCAGTAGTCCTGGCTTTAGTAGTGGGACAACGCAGGGCTATGGCTACACCTTC
>16|TRBV6-1|TRBJ2-3|NA|TRBD2
CASSEISGGATDTQYF
TGTGCCAGCAGTGAGATTAGCGGGGGGGCGACAGATACGCAGTATTTT
>13|TRBV4-3|TRBJ2-1|NA|NA
CASSQPGLNEQFF
TGCGCCAGCAGCCAGCCCGGACTAAATGAGCAGTTCTTC
>19|TRBV7-9|TRBJ2-4|NA|TRBD1
CASSLGGRGFLLAKNIQYF
TGTGCCAGCAGCTTAGGCGGCAGGGGGTTTTTACTAGCCAAAAACATTCAGTACTTC
>15|TRBV2|TRBJ2-1|few|TRBD1
CASSLQGASYNEQFF
TGTGCCAGCAGTTTACAGGGGGCCTCCTACAATGAGCAGTTCTTC
>16|TRBV7-3|TRBJ1-1|NA|NA
CASSPKGRTALTEAFF
TGTGCCAGCAGCCCCAAAGGGCGGACAGCCCTCACTGAAGCTTTCTTT
>13|TRBV29-1|TRBJ1-1|few|TRBD1
CSVRDRGYTEAFF
TGCAGCGTGAGGGACAGGGGATACACTGAAGCTTTCTTT
>11|TRBV6-1|TRBJ2-1|NA|NA
CASSDYYEQFF
TGTGCCAGCAGTGATTATTATGAGCAGTTCTTC
>15|TRBV6-4|TRBJ2-1|NA|NA
CASSEEAARYNEQFF
TGTGCCAGCAGTGAAGAAGCGGCCAGATACAATGAGCAGTTCTTC
>13|TRBV7-2|TRBJ2-5|once|NA
CASSSGPGETQYF
TGTGCCAGCAGCTCCGGCCCGGGGGAGACCCAGTACTTC
>15|TRBV7-2|TRBJ2-1|NA|TRBD2
CASSQSGGSYNEQFF
TGTGCCAGCAGTCAAAGCGGGGGCTCCTACAATGAGCAGTTCTTC
>15|TRBV30|TRBJ2-1|NA|TRBD2
CAWSQAGVRRDEQFF
TGTGCCTGGAGCCAAGCGGGAGTAAGGCGGGATGAGCAGTTCTTC
>15|TRBV9|TRBJ2-5|once|NA
CASSATANRQETQYF
TGTGCCAGCAGCGCCACAGCGAACAGGCAAGAGACCCAGTACTTC
>14|TRBV6-2/TRBV6-3|TRBJ1-3|few|NA
CASSKTASRNTIYF
TGTGCCAGCAGTAAGACAGCCTCGCGAAACACCATATATTTT
>16|TRBV4-2|TRBJ2-1|NA|TRBD2
CASSQAPGGTYNEQFF
TGTGCCAGCAGCCAAGCCCCGGGAGGGACCTACAATGAGCAGTTCTTC
>16|TRBV11-2|TRBJ2-2|NA|NA
CASTLRGNSNTGELFF
TGTGCCAGCACCCTTCGGGGGAACTCGAACACCGGGGAGCTGTTTTTT
>15|TRBV7-3|TRBJ2-3|NA|TRBD2
CASSPRGGGLDTQYF
TGTGCCAGCAGCCCCCGGGGCGGGGGGTTAGATACGCAGTATTTT